This TCR beta chain appears in the sequencing data of a study of T cell clones after liver transplantation. There are 14 residues in the CDR3. V was clipped by 5 bases and J by 5 bases, with 16 bases between them. The germline CDR1 and CDR2 sequences are SGHTA and FQGTGA. TCRdb's copy holds only in-frame clones and misses some; the assay was immunoSEQ multiplex PCR. The sample lists more than 95,000 clones, 90% occurring once. The chain recombines TRBV7-3 with TRBJ2-7; no firm D call. This specimen was CD4+ T cells from blood, taken 12 months after liver transplant. The origin of this receptor is a human patient who received a liver transplant. A subset of T cells may come from the graft donor. CDR3 nucleotide sequence: TGTGCCAGCAGCCCTACGGGTGGGTTGCACGAGCAGTACTTC. This encodes CASSPTGGLHEQYF.